This T cell receptor (beta chain) was identified during a study of Ad26.COV2.S vaccination and SARS-CoV-2 variants. Whole-study results and caveats: Similar non-spike TCR breadth was observed in recipients of vaccine and of placebo.

This clone occurred a few times. Antigen: not known. The CDR3 consists of 13 residues. V was clipped by 5 bases and J by 0 bases, with 5 bases between them. The method was immunoSEQ multiplex PCR; TCRdb's version includes in-frame clones alone and lacks a portion of them. Of fewer than 400,000 clones listed, around four fifths were seen once; the top ten hold around 2%. Treatment of the sample: approximately 18 received Ad26.COV2.S at low or high dose, single or two shots; 5 received placebo; per-sample allocation not given. After the first vaccine or placebo injection, samples were drawn on day 63. Donor was an adult aged 18-55 years in Boston.

This sequence originates from a person between 18 and 59 years old who received the Ad26.COV2.S COVID-19 vaccine or a placebo. The material sequenced was peripheral blood, taken in a trial of Ad26.COV2.S vaccine versus placebo. The chain employs TRBV12-3 or TRBV12-4 and TRBJ1-5, with D uncertain. In nucleotides, the CDR3 is TGTGCCAGCAGTACTTTTAGCAATCAGCCCCAGCATTTT. This sequence encodes CASSTFSNQPQHF.